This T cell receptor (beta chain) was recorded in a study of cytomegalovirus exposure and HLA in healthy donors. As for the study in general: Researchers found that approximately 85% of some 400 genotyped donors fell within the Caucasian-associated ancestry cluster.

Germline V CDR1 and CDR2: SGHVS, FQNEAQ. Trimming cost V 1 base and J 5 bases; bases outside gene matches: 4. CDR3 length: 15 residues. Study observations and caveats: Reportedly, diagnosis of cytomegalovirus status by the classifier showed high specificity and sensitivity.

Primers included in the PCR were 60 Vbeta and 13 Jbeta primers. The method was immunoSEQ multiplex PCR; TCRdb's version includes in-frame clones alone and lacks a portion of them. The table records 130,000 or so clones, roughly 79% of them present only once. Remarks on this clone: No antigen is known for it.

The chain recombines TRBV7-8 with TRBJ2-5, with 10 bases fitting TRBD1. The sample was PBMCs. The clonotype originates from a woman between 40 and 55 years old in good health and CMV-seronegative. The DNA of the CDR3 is TGTGCCAGCAGCTTAGGGACAGGGGGTTATGAGACCCAGTACTTC. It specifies CASSLGTGGYETQYF.